This TCR beta chain was sequenced for a study of identical twins. General study results and limits: Compared with models, monozygotic twins showed more out-of-frame TCR alpha sharing.

After template switching added a universal primer site, the resulting cDNA carried unique molecular identifiers. TCRdb reanalysed the 5' RACE reads using MiXCR and keeps one entry per CDR3 protein. The data contain about 240,000 distinct CDR3 sequences, approximately 7.9% of them singletons. This clonotype showed up many times. No antigen is known for it. Trimming took off 0 bases at V and 0 bases at J, with 6 bases between the two ends. The CDR3 loop spans 14 amino acids. Germline V gene data show CDR1 as SGHRS and CDR2 as YFSETQ. The sample was also reused in another study, on yellow fever vaccine responses in identical twins. That work states: Twins reportedly had a vaccine T cell response that seemed partly convergent, partly personalized.

The V and J genes are TRBV5-1 and TRBJ2-5; no clear D gene. The sequence came from a woman under 30 in good health. The source material was CD8+ T cells sorted from blood. The CDR3 protein is CASSLEVDQETQYF. CDR3 DNA sequence: TGCGCCAGCAGCTTGGAAGTAGACCAAGAGACCCAGTACTTC. Drawing the rest from reference TRBV5-1 and TRBJ2-5, the complete variable domain is KAGVTQTPRYLIKTRGQQVTLSCSPISGHRSVSWYQQTPGQGLQFLFEYFSETQRNKGNFPGRFSGRQFSNSRSEMNVSTLELGDSALYLCASSLEVDQETQYFGPGTRLLVL.